These T cell receptor beta chains were read from a single sample in a study of T cells in tuberculosis. Libraries were prepared by immunoSEQ multiplex PCR; TCRdb keeps only in-frame clonotypes and omits some of them. Of about 49,000 clones in the sample, about 96% are singletons; the top ten hold more than 1.4%. Specimen: PBMCs, collected at tuberculosis diagnosis. These receptor sequences come from an adult with tuberculosis. The CDR3 runs from the conserved cysteine through the conserved F or W. The D gene is left open where the match is weak. Clone size is stated in some rows and not others, as once, few, many or a class when expanded.

j_gene | v_gene | abundance | d_gene | CDR3nt | CDR3aa
TRBJ1-1 | TRBV19 | . | . | TGTGCCAGTACCCGCGAACAGGCTAACACTGAAGCTTTCTTT | CASTREQANTEAFF
TRBJ2-2 | TRBV27 | . | . | TGTGCCAGCAGTTCCAACATCCCCACCGGGGAGCTGTTTTTT | CASSSNIPTGELFF
TRBJ2-7 | TRBV2 | . | . | TGTGCCAGCAGTGAATTATACGAGCAGTACTTC | CASSELYEQYF
TRBJ2-1 | TRBV7-9 | . | TRBD2 | TGTGCCAGCAGCTTAGCAGGCGGACTAGCGGGAGGGCGAGAGCAGTTCTTC | CASSLAGGLAGGREQFF
TRBJ2-7 | TRBV5-4 | . | . | TGTGCCAGCAGCCTTTCATCCCGGACGGACGGGGGAGCCTACGAGCAGTACTTC | CASSLSSRTDGGAYEQYF
TRBJ1-2 | TRBV6-1 | . | . | TGTGCCAGCACCGAACAGGGACGGTTCCATGGCTACACCTTC | CASTEQGRFHGYTF
TRBJ2-3 | TRBV7-2 | . | TRBD1 | TGTGCCAGCAGCTCGGACAGGGGGCATACGCAGTATTTT | CASSSDRGHTQYF
TRBJ2-1 | TRBV7-2 | . | . | TGTGCCAGCAGCTTAGAGTACTACTCAGACAATGAGCAGTTCTTC | CASSLEYYSDNEQFF
TRBJ1-1 | TRBV9 | . | . | TGTGCCAGCAGCGTAGTGGTTGAGTTGAACACTGAAGCTTTCTTT | CASSVVVELNTEAFF
TRBJ1-5 | TRBV19 | . | . | TGTGCCAGTAGTATTAATGGCAATCAGCCCCAGCATTTT | CASSINGNQPQHF
TRBJ2-1 | TRBV28 | . | TRBD2 | TGTGCCAGCAGTCCCCCCGCCGATCGCGGGAGGTCCTACAATGAGCAGTTCTTC | CASSPPADRGRSYNEQFF
TRBJ2-7 | TRBV7-8 | . | TRBD2 | TGTGCCAGCAGCCGCCCGGGACTAGCGGGTGAGCAGTACTTC | CASSRPGLAGEQYF
TRBJ2-7 | TRBV7-8 | . | . | TGTGCCAGCAGCTTCTTGGGGCCCTCTTATCTGAAGCAGTACTTC | CASSFLGPSYLKQYF
TRBJ2-7 | TRBV7-9 | . | . | TGTGCCAGCAGCTTATCTATGAGTCGCGGGCTGTACGAGCAGTACTTC | CASSLSMSRGLYEQYF
TRBJ2-7 | TRBV4-3 | once | TRBD1 | TGCGCCAGCAGCCAAGCGAGTGGGACAGGGACGGGCGAGCAGTACTTC | CASSQASGTGTGEQYF
TRBJ2-7 | TRBV4-3 | once | . | TGCGCCAGCAGCCAAGAGTATCCCGGAGGGTACGAGCAGTACTTC | CASSQEYPGGYEQYF
TRBJ1-6 | TRBV6-1 | . | . | TGTGCCAGCAGGGATGACAGACTGGATTCACCCCTCCACTTT | CASRDDRLDSPLHF
TRBJ1-4 | TRBV19 | . | . | TGTGCCAGTAGTACCCAGTCCACTAATGAAAAACTGTTTTTT | CASSTQSTNEKLFF
TRBJ1-5 | TRBV11-2 | . | . | TGTGCCAGCAGCTTAGGCAGCGGGCGTTTTCCCCAGCATTTT | CASSLGSGRFPQHF
TRBJ2-7 | TRBV9 | . | . | TGTGCCAGCAGCGTAGATGGCAGGGGATTCGACGAGCAGTACTTC | CASSVDGRGFDEQYF
TRBJ2-1 | TRBV6-5 | once | . | TGTGCCAGCAGCCGGGGGTACAATGAGCAGTTCTTC | CASSRGYNEQFF
TRBJ2-2 | TRBV4-1 | . | . | TGCGCCGGAGGCACGAACACCGGGGAGCTGTTTTTT | CAGGTNTGELFF
TRBJ2-1 | TRBV30 | . | . | TGTGCCTGGAAGCGGCCGGGATCCTACAATGAGCAGTTCTTC | CAWKRPGSYNEQFF
TRBJ1-4 | TRBV7-8 | . | TRBD1 | TGTGCCAGCAGCTTAGACCTTGGACAGGGGAATGGGTTCCATGAAAAACTGTTTTTT | CASSLDLGQGNGFHEKLFF
TRBJ2-3 | TRBV5-6 | . | TRBD2 | TGTGCCAGCAGCTCGTGGGGACTAGCGGCCTCTACGCAGTATTTT | CASSSWGLAASTQYF
TRBJ1-2 | TRBV14 | . | . | TGTGCCAGCAGCAGCTTCTATGGCTACACCTTC | CASSSFYGYTF
TRBJ1-1 | TRBV30 | . | . | TGTGCCTGGAGGTTCAGGGGCATGAACACTGAAGCTTTCTTT | CAWRFRGMNTEAFF
TRBJ2-5 | TRBV4-1 | . | . | TGCGCCAGCAGCCAAGCAGGATCAGTCCCCCAAGAGACCCAGTACTTC | CASSQAGSVPQETQYF
TRBJ1-4 | TRBV28 | . | TRBD1 | TGTGCCAGCAGTTTTATCCGGGACAGGGCCGCCCAGGGGAATGAAAAACTGTTTTTT | CASSFIRDRAAQGNEKLFF
TRBJ2-7 | TRBV7-2 | . | . | TGTGCCAGCAGCCCACCCCCGCAGACCTACGAGCAGTACTTC | CASSPPPQTYEQYF
TRBJ2-2 | TRBV7-3 | few | TRBD2 | TGTGCCAGCAGCCCCGGTCTGGGACTAGCGGGGGCGAACACCGGGGAGCTGTTTTTT | CASSPGLGLAGANTGELFF
TRBJ2-4 | TRBV28 | . | TRBD1 | TGTGCCACCTTAGGGGGGGGACAGGGAGCCAAAAACATTCAGTACTTC | CATLGGGQGAKNIQYF
TRBJ2-7 | TRBV19 | . | . | TGTGCCAGTAGTATAGGGCAGCGGAACGAGCAGTACTTC | CASSIGQRNEQYF
TRBJ2-3 | TRBV7-2 | once | TRBD2 | TGTGCCAGCAGCTTATCCCCCCCTTGGGGCGGGAGTCCCGATACGCAGTATTTT | CASSLSPPWGGSPDTQYF
TRBJ1-3 | TRBV11-2 | . | TRBD1 | TGTGCCAGCAGCTTACCGGGACAGGGTTTAAAACGGAACACCATATATTTT | CASSLPGQGLKRNTIYF
TRBJ1-3 | TRBV29-1 | . | TRBD1 | TGCAGCGTTGGATACAGGGGGCTCAGTGGAAACACCATATATTTT | CSVGYRGLSGNTIYF
TRBJ1-1 | TRBV28 | . | . | TGTGCCAGCAGGGTCCCAGGACAGACCACTGAAGCTTTCTTT | CASRVPGQTTEAFF
TRBJ2-7 | TRBV5-6 | . | TRBD2 | TGTGCCAGCAGCTCCCCCTCCGGGACTAGCCGGCGGGGCCAATACGAGCAGTACTTC | CASSSPSGTSRRGQYEQYF
TRBJ2-7 | TRBV16 | . | . | TGTGCCAGTGGGGGGGCTACCGGGGAGCAGTACTTC | CASGGATGEQYF
TRBJ2-5 | TRBV5-1 | once | TRBD1 | TGCGCCAGCAGCTTTGAGACACCGGGACAGGGGTCCCAGTACTTC | CASSFETPGQGSQYF
TRBJ2-3 | TRBV11-2 | . | . | TGTGCCAGCAGCTTCCTACAGGGCGCCGGGGGGACAGATACGCAGTATTTT | CASSFLQGAGGTDTQYF
TRBJ1-2 | TRBV10-3 | once | . | TGTGCCATCAGTGTAAGAGCTCCTAACTATGGCTACACCTTC | CAISVRAPNYGYTF
TRBJ1-5 | TRBV5-1 | . | . | TGCGCCAGCAGCTTGGGTCGGGTTAGCAATCAGCCCCAGCATTTT | CASSLGRVSNQPQHF
TRBJ2-7 | TRBV5-8 | few | TRBD2 | TGTGCCAGCAGCCTTAGCGGGCCCACCTACGAGCAGTACTTC | CASSLSGPTYEQYF
TRBJ2-1 | TRBV5-4 | . | TRBD2 | TGTGCCAGCGGTCGGGGGGACAATGAGCAGTTCTTC | CASGRGDNEQFF
TRBJ1-5 | TRBV28 | . | . | TGTGCCAGCAGTACCAGGGTGGGTCAGCCCCAGCATTTT | CASSTRVGQPQHF
TRBJ2-2 | TRBV12-5 | . | . | TGTGCTAGTGGTTTGGTAGCGGGTATCACCGGGGAGCTGTTTTTT | CASGLVAGITGELFF
TRBJ2-7 | TRBV27 | . | . | TGTGCCAGCAGTTTAGACTACCGCTTCGAGCAGTACTTC | CASSLDYRFEQYF
TRBJ1-1 | TRBV28 | once | . | TGTGCCAGCAGCCCAAACGGTGGCACTGAAGCTTTCTTT | CASSPNGGTEAFF
TRBJ2-7 | TRBV6-5 | . | TRBD1 | TGTGCCAGCAGCCGGACAGGGATCTACGAGCAGTACTTC | CASSRTGIYEQYF
TRBJ2-7 | TRBV7-9 | few | TRBD2 | TGTGCCAGCAGCTTAGGCGCGGGAGGTTACGAGCAGTACTTC | CASSLGAGGYEQYF